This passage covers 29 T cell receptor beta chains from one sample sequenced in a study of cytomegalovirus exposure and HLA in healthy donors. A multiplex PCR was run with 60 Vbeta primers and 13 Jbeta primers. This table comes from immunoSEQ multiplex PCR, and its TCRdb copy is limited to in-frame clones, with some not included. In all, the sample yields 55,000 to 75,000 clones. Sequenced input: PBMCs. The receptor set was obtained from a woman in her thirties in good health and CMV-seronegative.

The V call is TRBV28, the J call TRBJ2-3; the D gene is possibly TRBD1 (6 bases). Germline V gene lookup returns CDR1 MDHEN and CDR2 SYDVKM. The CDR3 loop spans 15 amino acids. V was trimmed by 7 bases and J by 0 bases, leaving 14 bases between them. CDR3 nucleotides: TGTGCCAGCAAGGGACAAGCTCCAAGCACAGATACGCAGTATTTT. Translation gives CASKGQAPSTDTQYF.

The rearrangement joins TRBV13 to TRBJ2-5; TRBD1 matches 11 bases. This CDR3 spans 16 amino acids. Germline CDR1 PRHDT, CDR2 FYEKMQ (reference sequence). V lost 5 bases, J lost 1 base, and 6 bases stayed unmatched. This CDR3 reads CASSLGGQGVQETQYF. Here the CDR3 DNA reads TGTGCCAGCAGCCTTGGGGGACAGGGGGTCCAAGAGACCCAGTACTTC.

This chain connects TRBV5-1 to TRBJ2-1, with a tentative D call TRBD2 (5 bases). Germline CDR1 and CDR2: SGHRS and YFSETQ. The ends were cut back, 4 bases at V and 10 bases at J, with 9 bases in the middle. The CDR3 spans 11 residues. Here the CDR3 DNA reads TGCGCCAGCAGCCTCGAGGGAGAGCAGTTCTTC. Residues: CASSLEGEQFF.

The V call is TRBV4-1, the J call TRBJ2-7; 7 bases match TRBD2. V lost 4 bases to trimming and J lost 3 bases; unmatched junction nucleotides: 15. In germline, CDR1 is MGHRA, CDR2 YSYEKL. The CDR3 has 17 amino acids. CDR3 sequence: CASSPLGSGQPHYEQYF. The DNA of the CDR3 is TGCGCCAGCAGCCCCCTTGGTAGCGGGCAACCCCACTACGAGCAGTACTTC.

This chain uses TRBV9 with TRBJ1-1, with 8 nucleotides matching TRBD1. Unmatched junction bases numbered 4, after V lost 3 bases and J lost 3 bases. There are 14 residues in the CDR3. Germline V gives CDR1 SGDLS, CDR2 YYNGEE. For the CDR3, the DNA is TGTGCCAGCAGCGATGGGACAGGCGACACTGAAGCTTTCTTT. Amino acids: CASSDGTGDTEAFF.

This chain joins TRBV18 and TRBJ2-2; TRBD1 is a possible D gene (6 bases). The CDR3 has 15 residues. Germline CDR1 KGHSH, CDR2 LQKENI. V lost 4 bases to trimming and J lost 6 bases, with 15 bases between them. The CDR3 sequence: CASSLFVQGAGELFF. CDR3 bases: TGTGCCAGCTCACTTTTCGTACAGGGTGCCGGGGAGCTGTTTTTT.

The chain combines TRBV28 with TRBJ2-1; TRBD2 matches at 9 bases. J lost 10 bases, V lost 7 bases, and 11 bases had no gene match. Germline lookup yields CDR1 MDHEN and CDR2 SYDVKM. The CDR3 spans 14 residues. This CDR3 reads CASKSGLAREEQFF. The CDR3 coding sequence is TGTGCCAGCAAGTCGGGACTAGCAAGGGAGGAGCAGTTCTTC.

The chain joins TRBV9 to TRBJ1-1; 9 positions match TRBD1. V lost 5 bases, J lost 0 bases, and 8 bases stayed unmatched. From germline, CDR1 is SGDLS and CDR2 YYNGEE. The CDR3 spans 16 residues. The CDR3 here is CASSSGQGSMNTEAFF. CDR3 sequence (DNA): TGTGCCAGCAGTTCCGGACAGGGGTCGATGAACACTGAAGCTTTCTTT.

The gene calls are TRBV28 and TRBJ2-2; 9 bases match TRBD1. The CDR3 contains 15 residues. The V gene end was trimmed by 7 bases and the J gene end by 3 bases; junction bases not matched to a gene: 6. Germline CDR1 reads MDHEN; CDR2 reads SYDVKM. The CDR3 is CASMGGDRDTGELFF. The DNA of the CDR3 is TGTGCCAGCATGGGAGGGGACAGGGACACCGGGGAGCTGTTTTTT. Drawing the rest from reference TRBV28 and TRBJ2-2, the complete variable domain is DVKVTQSSRYLVKRTGEKVFLECVQDMDHENMFWYRQDPGLGLRLIYFSYDVKMKEKGDIPEGYSVSREKKERFSLILESASTNQTSMYLCASMGGDRDTGELFFGEGSRLTVL.

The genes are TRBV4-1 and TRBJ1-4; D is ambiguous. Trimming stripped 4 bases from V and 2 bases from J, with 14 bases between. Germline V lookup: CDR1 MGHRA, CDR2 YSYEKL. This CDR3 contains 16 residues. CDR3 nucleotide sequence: TGCGCCAGCAGCCCCCTTCACTGGGAGACTAATGAAAAACTGTTTTTT. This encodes CASSPLHWETNEKLFF.

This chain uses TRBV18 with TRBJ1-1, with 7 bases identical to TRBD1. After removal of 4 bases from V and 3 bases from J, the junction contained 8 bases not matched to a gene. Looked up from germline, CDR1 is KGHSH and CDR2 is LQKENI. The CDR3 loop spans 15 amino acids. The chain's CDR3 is CASSLVTGVYTEAFF. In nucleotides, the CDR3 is TGTGCCAGCTCACTCGTCACAGGGGTGTACACTGAAGCTTTCTTT.

The CDR3 DNA is TGTGCCAGCAGCTTAATCCGGGCGGGGGCCTACGAGCAGTACTTC. Translated, it gives CASSLIRAGAYEQYF. The V gene is TRBV13, the J gene TRBJ2-7, with 7 nucleotides matching TRBD2. The trim removed 2 bases at V and 2 bases at J, leaving 6 bases unmatched. The germline CDR1 and CDR2 sequences are PRHDT and FYEKMQ (reference sequence). The CDR3 loop spans 15 amino acids.

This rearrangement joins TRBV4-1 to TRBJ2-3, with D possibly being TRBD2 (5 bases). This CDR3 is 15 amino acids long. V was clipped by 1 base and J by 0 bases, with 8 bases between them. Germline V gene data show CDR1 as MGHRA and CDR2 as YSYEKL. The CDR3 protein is CASSQGGGSTDTQYF. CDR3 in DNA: TGCGCCAGCAGCCAAGGAGGCGGGAGCACAGATACGCAGTATTTT.

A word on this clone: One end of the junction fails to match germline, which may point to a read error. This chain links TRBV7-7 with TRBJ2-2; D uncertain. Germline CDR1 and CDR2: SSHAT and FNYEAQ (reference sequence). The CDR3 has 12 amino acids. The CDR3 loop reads CASSPRLGELFF. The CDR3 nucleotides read TGTGCTAGCAGCCCCAGACTCGGGGAGCTGTTTTTT.

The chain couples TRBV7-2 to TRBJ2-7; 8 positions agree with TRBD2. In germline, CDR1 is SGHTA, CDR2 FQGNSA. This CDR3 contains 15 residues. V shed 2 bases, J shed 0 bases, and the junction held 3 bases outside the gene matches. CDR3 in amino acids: CASSLQRESSYEQYF. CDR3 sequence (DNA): TGTGCCAGCAGCTTACAGCGGGAGAGCTCCTACGAGCAGTACTTC.

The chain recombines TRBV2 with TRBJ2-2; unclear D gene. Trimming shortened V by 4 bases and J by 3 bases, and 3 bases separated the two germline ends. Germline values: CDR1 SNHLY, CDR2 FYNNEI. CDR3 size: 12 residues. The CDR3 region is CASSADTGELFF. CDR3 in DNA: TGTGCCAGCAGTGCGGACACCGGGGAGCTGTTTTTT.

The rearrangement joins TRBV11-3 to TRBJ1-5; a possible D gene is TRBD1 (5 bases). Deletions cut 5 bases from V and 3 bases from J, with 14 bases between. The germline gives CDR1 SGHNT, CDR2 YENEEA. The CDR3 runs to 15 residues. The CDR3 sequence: CASSLCQGTNQPQHF. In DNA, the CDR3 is TGTGCCAGCAGCCTTTGCCAGGGCACCAATCAGCCCCAGCATTTT.

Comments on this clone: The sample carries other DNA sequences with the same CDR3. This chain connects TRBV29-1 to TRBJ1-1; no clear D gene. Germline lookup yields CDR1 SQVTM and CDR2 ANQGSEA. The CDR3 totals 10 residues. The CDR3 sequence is CTSRDTEAFF. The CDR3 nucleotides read TGCACATCCCGCGACACTGAAGCTTTCTTT.

In DNA, the CDR3 is TGCGCCAGCAGGTCCCGGGACAGTGGGGAAAAACTGTTTTTT. Residues: CASRSRDSGEKLFF. This sequence joins TRBV4-1 and TRBJ1-4; 7 positions agree with TRBD1. The trim removed 6 bases at V and 8 bases at J, leaving 9 bases unmatched. The CDR3 is 14 residues long. CDR1 and CDR2 (germline): MGHRA, YSYEKL.

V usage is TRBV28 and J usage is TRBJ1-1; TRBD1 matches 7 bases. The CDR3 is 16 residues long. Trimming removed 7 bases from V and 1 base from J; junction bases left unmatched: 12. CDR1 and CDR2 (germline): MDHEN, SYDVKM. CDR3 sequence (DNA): TGTGCCAGCATCTCTTGGGAGAGGGGGCAGAACACTGAAGCTTTCTTT. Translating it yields CASISWERGQNTEAFF.

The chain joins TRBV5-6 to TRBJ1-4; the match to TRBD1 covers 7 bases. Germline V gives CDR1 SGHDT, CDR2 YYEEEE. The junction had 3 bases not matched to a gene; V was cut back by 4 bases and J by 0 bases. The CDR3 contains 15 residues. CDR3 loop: CASSGTDATNEKLFF. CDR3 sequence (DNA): TGTGCCAGCAGCGGGACAGATGCAACTAATGAAAAACTGTTTTTT.

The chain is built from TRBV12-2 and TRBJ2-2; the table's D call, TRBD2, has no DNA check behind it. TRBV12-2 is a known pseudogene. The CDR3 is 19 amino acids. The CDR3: CASLARWELAGYGSGELFF. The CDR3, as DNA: TGTGCAAGTCTCGCCAGGTGGGAATTAGCGGGGTACGGGAGCGGGGAGCTGTTTTTT.

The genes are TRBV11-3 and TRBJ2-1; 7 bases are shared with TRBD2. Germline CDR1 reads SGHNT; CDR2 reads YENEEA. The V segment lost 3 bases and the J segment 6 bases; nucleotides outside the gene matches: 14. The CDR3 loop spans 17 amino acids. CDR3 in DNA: TGTGCCAGCAGCTTGGGTCCCTTATTGACTAGCAGCAATGAGCAGTTCTTC. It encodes CASSLGPLLTSSNEQFF.

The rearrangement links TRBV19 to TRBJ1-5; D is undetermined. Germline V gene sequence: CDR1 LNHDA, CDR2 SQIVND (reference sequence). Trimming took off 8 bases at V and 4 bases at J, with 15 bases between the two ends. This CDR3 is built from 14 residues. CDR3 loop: CASGPEGGNQPQHF. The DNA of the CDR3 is TGTGCCAGTGGCCCAGAGGGCGGGAATCAGCCCCAGCATTTT.

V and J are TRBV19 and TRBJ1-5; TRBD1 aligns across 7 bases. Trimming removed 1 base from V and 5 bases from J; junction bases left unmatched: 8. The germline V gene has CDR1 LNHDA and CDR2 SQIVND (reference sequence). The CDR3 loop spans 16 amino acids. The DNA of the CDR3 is TGTGCCAGTAGTATAGGAGGAAGACAGGGTGATCAGCCCCAGCATTTT. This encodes CASSIGGRQGDQPQHF.

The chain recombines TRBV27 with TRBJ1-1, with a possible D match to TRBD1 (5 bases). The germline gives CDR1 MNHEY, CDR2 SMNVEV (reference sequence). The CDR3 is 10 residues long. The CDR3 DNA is TGTGGGGGGGGGAACACTGAAGCTTTCTTT. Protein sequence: CGGGNTEAFF.

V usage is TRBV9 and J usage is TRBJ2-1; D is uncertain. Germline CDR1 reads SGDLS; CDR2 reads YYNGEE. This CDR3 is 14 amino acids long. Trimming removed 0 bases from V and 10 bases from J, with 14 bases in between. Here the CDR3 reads CASSVESPIGEQFF. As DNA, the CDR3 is TGTGCCAGCAGCGTAGAAAGCCCCATCGGGGAGCAGTTCTTC.

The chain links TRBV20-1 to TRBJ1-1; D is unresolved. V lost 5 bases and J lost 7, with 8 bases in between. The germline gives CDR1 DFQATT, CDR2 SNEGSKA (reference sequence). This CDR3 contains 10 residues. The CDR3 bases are TGCAGTGCTTCCGGGATTGAAGCTTTCTTT. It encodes CSASGIEAFF.

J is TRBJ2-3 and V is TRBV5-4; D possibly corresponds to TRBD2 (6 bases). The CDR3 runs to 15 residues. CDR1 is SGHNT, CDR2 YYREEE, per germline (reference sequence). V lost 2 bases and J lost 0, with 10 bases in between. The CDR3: CASSLRGGSTDTQYF. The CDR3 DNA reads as TGTGCCAGCAGCTTACGGGGAGGAAGCACAGATACGCAGTATTTT.